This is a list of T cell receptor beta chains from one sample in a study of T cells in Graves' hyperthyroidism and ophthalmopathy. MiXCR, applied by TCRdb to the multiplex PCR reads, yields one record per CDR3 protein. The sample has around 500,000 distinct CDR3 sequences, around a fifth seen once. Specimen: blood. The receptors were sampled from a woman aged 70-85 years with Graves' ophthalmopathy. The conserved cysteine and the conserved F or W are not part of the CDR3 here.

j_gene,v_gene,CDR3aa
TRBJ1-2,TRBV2,AYEGARSYGYT
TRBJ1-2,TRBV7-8,ASSAIMGANYGYT
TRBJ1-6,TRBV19,ASSFDIRNSPLH
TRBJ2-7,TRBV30,AWRRQGNYEQY
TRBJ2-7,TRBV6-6,ASSYDGTAGYEQY
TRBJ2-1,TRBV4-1,ASSQDQQGIKNEQF
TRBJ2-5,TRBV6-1,ASSKLQGGQETQY
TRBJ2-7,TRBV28,ASSWAGLAGDEQY
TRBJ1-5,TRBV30,APPLSPGGGGYQPQH
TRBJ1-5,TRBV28,ASSTTVSNQPQH
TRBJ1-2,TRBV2,ASSEGWTGGAPNYGYT
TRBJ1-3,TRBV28,ASSFRTGVGNTIY
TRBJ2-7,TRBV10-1,ASSDPGTSPYEQY
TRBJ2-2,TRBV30,AWSVLGELF
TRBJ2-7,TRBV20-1,SAARYSGRAAEQY
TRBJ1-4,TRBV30,AWSVPRQGGEKLF
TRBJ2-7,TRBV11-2,ASSKDTGVSSYEQY
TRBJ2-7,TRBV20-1,SAGRQAAWTYEQY
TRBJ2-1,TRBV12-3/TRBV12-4,ASSLGGGGEQF
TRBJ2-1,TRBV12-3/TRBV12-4,ASSPGGSIKQF
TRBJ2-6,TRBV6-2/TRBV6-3,ASLGSSGANVLT
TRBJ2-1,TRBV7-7,ASSHGSGTGSYNEQF
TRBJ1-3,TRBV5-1,ASSLDGVGNTIY
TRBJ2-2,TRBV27,ASSLYDSPRNTGELF
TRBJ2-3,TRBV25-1,ASSGRGATDTQY
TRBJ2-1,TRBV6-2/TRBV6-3,ASTLNRYEQF
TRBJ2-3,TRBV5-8,ASSLASGWEDTQY
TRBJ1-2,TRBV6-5,ASSYSAPGSSGYT
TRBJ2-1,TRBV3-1,ASSHYYNEQF
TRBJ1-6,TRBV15,ATSRFPGPSSYNSPLH
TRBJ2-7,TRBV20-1,SAQDRAGSYEQY
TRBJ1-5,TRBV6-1,ASSFSRGDGQPQH
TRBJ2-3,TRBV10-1,ASSEKDSPTDTQY